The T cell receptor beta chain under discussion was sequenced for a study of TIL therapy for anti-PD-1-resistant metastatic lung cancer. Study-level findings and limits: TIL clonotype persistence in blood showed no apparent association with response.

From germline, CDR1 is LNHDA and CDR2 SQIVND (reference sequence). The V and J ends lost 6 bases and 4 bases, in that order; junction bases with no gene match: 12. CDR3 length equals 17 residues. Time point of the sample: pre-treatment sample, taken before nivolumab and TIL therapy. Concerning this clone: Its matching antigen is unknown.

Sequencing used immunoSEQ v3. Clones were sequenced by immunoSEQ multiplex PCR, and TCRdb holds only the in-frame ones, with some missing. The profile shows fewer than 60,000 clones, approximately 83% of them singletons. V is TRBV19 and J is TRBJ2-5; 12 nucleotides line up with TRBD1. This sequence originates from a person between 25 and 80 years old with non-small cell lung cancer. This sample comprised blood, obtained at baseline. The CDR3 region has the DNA TGTGCCAGTAGCAACCCCCGGGACAGGGGGCAACGAGAGACCCAGTACTTC. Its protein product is CASSNPRDRGQRETQYF.